This TCR beta chain came from a study of shared clonotypes between healthy human individuals. In germline, CDR1 is SGHRS, CDR2 YFSETQ. Losses at the gene ends were 0 bases for V and 7 bases for J; bases not matched to a gene: 3. The CDR3 spans 13 residues. Sequencing used immunoSEQ multiplex PCR; TCRdb keeps in-frame clones, though not all of them. The data hold roughly 530,000 clones, with 90% to 96% observed a single time. The chain combines TRBV5-1 with TRBJ1-2; 7 nucleotides align to TRBD1. Material for sequencing was naive CD4+ T cells sorted from blood. Stated subset: CD45RA+ positively selected. This clonotype was obtained from a woman aged 30 to 39 in good health. In DNA form, the CDR3 reads TGCGCCAGCAGCTTGGGACAGGGACGTGGCTACACCTTC. It specifies CASSLGQGRGYTF.